This note documents a single T cell receptor beta chain sequence. Its antigen remains unidentified. This sample is drawn from a study of shared clonotypes between healthy human individuals. For the study at large: The plates for each donor numbered three CD4 naive, three CD4 memory, two CD8 naive and one CD8 memory. Points from the study as a whole: The sole specimen, blood, was sampled, and tissue repertoires likely differ.

The table came from immunoSEQ multiplex PCR; TCRdb's copy has only in-frame clones and leaves some out. The table includes approximately 2.5 million clones, around 90% detected once. Splitting of CD4+ cells produced CD45RA+ naive and CD45RA-negative memory subsets. Germline CDR1 MNHEY, CDR2 SMNVEV (reference sequence). This CDR3 is 13 amino acids long. Trimming cost V 4 bases and J 4 bases, with 10 bases left between them. V gene TRBV27 combines with J gene TRBJ2-5; TRBD2 is a possible D gene (6 bases). The TCR originated in a man in his late teens or twenties in good health. The sample taken for sequencing was naive CD4+ T cells sorted from blood. As for subset: CD45RA+ positively selected. The CDR3 loop is CASSWRDRETQYF. The CDR3 nucleotides are TGTGCCAGCAGTTGGCGGGACCGAGAGACCCAGTACTTC.